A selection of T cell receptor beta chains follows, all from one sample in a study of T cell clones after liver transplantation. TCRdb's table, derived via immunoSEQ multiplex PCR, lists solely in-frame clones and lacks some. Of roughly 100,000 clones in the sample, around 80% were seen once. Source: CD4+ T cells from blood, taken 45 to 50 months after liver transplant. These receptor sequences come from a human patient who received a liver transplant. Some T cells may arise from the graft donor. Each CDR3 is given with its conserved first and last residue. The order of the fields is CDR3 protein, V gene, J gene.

cdr3_aa: CASGLVPPGGKDEQYF
v_call: TRBV12-5
j_call: TRBJ2-7

cdr3_aa: CASSGGLAGGPSTDTQYF
v_call: TRBV5-1
j_call: TRBJ2-3

cdr3_aa: CASSFQSQNTDTQYF
v_call: TRBV7-2
j_call: TRBJ2-3

cdr3_aa: CASSMDGRHNYGYTF
v_call: TRBV5-4
j_call: TRBJ1-2

cdr3_aa: CASSTGLAGVNYPDTQYF
v_call: TRBV5-1
j_call: TRBJ2-3

cdr3_aa: CASSEELAGGRDTQYF
v_call: TRBV2
j_call: TRBJ2-3

cdr3_aa: CASSPGTSYEQYF
v_call: TRBV28
j_call: TRBJ2-7

cdr3_aa: CASSPWTRGETQYF
v_call: TRBV7-2
j_call: TRBJ2-5

cdr3_aa: CASSEIITGELFF
v_call: TRBV6-1
j_call: TRBJ2-2

cdr3_aa: CAISVGNEQYF
v_call: TRBV10-3
j_call: TRBJ2-7

cdr3_aa: CAAGVYEQYF
v_call: TRBV6-1
j_call: TRBJ2-7

cdr3_aa: CASSLGGSARTETQYF
v_call: TRBV7-3
j_call: TRBJ2-5

cdr3_aa: CSTSPYLYNEQFF
v_call: TRBV29-1
j_call: TRBJ2-1

cdr3_aa: CASNPGPGNSPLHF
v_call: TRBV19
j_call: TRBJ1-6

cdr3_aa: CASSLGGGATEAFF
v_call: TRBV7-6
j_call: TRBJ1-1

cdr3_aa: CASSPGANGYTF
v_call: TRBV7-9
j_call: TRBJ1-2

cdr3_aa: CAAGGPSYEQYF
v_call: TRBV19
j_call: TRBJ2-7